What follows is one T cell receptor beta chain and its context. Antigen unknown. This entry is derived from a study of OX40 agonist ivuxolimab in advanced cancers. Study results and caveats: At 0.1 to 3.0 mg/kg, clonal expansion of CD4+ and CD8+ blood T cells had occurred by week 6.

TCRdb's copy holds only in-frame clones and misses some; the assay was immunoSEQ multiplex PCR. The data contain 55,000 to 70,000 clones, 70% to 85% of them singletons. Trimming took off 8 bases at V and 0 bases at J, with 14 bases between the two ends. The CDR3 is made up of 15 amino acids. Germline CDR1 is SGHRS and CDR2 is YFSETQ. Autoimmune disease history or systemic immunosuppression excluded patients. This clonotype originated in an adult with an advanced solid tumor such as melanoma, head and neck, liver or kidney cancer. The chain recombines TRBV5-1 with TRBJ2-2; TRBD1 is a possible D gene (6 bases). The sequencing here drew on CD4+ or CD8+ T cells sorted from blood, taken in a trial of the OX40 agonist ivuxolimab. CDR3 coding DNA: TGCGCCAGTCGTCTAGGGGGAGCGAACACCGGGGAGCTGTTTTTT. It specifies CASRLGGANTGELFF.